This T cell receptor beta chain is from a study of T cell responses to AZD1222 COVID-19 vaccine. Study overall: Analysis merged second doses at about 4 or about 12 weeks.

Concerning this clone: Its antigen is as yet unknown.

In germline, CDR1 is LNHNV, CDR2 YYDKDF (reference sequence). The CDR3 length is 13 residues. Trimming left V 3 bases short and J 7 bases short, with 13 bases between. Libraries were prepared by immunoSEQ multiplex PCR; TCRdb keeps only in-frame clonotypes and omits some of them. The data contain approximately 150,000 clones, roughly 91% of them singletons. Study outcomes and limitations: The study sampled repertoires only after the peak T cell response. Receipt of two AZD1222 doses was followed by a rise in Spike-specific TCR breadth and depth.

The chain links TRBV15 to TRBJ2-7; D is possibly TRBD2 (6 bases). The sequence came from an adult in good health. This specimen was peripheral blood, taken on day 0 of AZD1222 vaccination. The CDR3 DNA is TGTGCCACCAGCAGGGACTACGAGGGGGAGCAGTACTTC. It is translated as CATSRDYEGEQYF.